The rows below give T cell receptor beta chains drawn from one sample of a study of metastatic and nonmetastatic thyroid tumors. From the PCR reads, TCRdb re-called clones with MiXCR. The data hold some 16,000 clones, with about 22% observed a single time. Sequences were obtained from tumor tissue. These receptors all stem from a female donor with papillary thyroid cancer or a benign thyroid nodule (not recorded which). Some clones in this sample may be carry-over from other donors' samples. Each CDR3 is given with its conserved first and last residue. A D gene is named only where the DNA matches it firmly. Clone size appears in some rows only: once, few, many, or a class for an expanded clone.

CDR3 length	D gene	V gene	clone size	J gene	CDR3 DNA	CDR3 protein
14	.	TRBV18	.	TRBJ2-7	TGTGCCAGCTCACCAATGACAGCCTCCTACGAGCAGTACTTC	CASSPMTASYEQYF
14	TRBD1	TRBV7-8	.	TRBJ1-2	TGTGCCAGCAGCCGTACTACAGGGGAGGAGGGCTACACCTTC	CASSRTTGEEGYTF
14	.	TRBV4-1	.	TRBJ1-1	TGCGCCAGCAGCCAAACGCACTCAGTCCCTGAAGCTTTCTTT	CASSQTHSVPEAFF
14	.	TRBV5-1	once	TRBJ1-1	TGCGCCAGCAGCTTGGCGACAGATAACACTGAAGCTTTCTTT	CASSLATDNTEAFF
16	.	TRBV15	few	TRBJ2-7	TGTGCCACCAGCAGCAGTACAGCGAGGGGCTCCTACGAGCAGTACTTC	CATSSSTARGSYEQYF
14	TRBD2	TRBV3-1	many	TRBJ2-1	TGTGCCAGCAGCCCCCGGACTAGCAACAATGAGCAGTTCTTC	CASSPRTSNNEQFF
16	TRBD2	TRBV7-2	medium-sized	TRBJ2-1	TGTGCCAGCAGCTTAGGGGGACTAGCGGGTCTCAATGAGCAGTTCTTC	CASSLGGLAGLNEQFF
15	TRBD2	TRBV6-1	many	TRBJ2-3	TGTGCCAGCACTCCTGGACTAGCGGGCACAGATACGCAGTATTTT	CASTPGLAGTDTQYF
16	.	TRBV29-1	many	TRBJ2-7	TGCAGCGTTGCCGGTGGGGGCACGGGACACTTCTACGAGCAGTACTTC	CSVAGGGTGHFYEQYF
15	.	TRBV27	.	TRBJ1-4	TGTGCCAGCAGTTTGACGTCGGGGGGGCTTGGAAAACTGTTTTTT	CASSLTSGGLGKLFF
13	.	TRBV2	.	TRBJ1-5	TGTGCCAGCAGGGGGGGGTCAGTTCAGCCCCAGCATTTT	CASRGGSVQPQHF
15	TRBD2	TRBV9	medium-sized	TRBJ2-1	TGTGCCAGCAGCGCCGGGACTAGCGGGGCCAGTGAGCAGTTCTTC	CASSAGTSGASEQFF
15	TRBD1	TRBV5-5	many	TRBJ2-5	TGTGCCAGCAGCTTCCCCGGGACAGGGTTAGAGACCCAGTACTTC	CASSFPGTGLETQYF
14	TRBD2	TRBV20-1	.	TRBJ2-7	TGCAGTGCTAATCTAGCGGGAGTTTCCTACGAGCAGTACTTC	CSANLAGVSYEQYF
13	.	TRBV29-1	.	TRBJ1-2	TGCAGCGTTGAATGCAGAGCTAACTATGGCTACACCTTC	CSVECRANYGYTF
13	.	TRBV13	.	TRBJ1-3	TGTGCCAGCAGGGGATCCCCCAAAGACACCATATATTTT	CASRGSPKDTIYF
15	TRBD2	TRBV11-3	.	TRBJ2-7	TGTGCCAGCAGCTCCGGGACTAGCGGTTTCTACGAGCAGTACTTC	CASSSGTSGFYEQYF
13	.	TRBV28	.	TRBJ1-2	TGTGCCAGCAGTCCCGGTGGGTCCGGTGGCTACACCTTC	CASSPGGSGGYTF
11	.	TRBV28	medium-sized	TRBJ2-1	TGTGCCAGCAGTTTACGGACAGAGCAGTTCTTC	CASSLRTEQFF
13	.	TRBV27	few	TRBJ2-2	TGTGCCAGCAGTTTATCGACTACCGGGGAGCTGTTTTTT	CASSLSTTGELFF
16	TRBD1	TRBV20-1	many	TRBJ2-1	TGCAGTGCGATACCTTGGGACAGGGGCTCCTACAATGAGCAGTTCTTC	CSAIPWDRGSYNEQFF
13	TRBD2	TRBV6-1	many	TRBJ2-5	TGTGCCAGTACTAGCGGGTTGCAAGAGACCCAGTACTTC	CASTSGLQETQYF
16	.	TRBV28	many	TRBJ1-2	TGTGCCAGCAGTGGGTTAATCCGGGGAGAAGGCTATGGCTACACCTTC	CASSGLIRGEGYGYTF
14	.	TRBV7-2	.	TRBJ2-6	TGTGCCAGCAGCGGCAGGGTCTGGGCCAACGTCCTGACTTTC	CASSGRVWANVLTF
13	.	TRBV20-1	.	TRBJ1-2	TGCAGTGCTAGAGACCCCCAACGACTTGGCTACACCTTC	CSARDPQRLGYTF
15	TRBD1	TRBV27	many	TRBJ1-2	TGTGCCAGCAGTCCAAGGGACAGATTCATCTATGGCTACACCTTC	CASSPRDRFIYGYTF
13	TRBD2	TRBV27	medium-sized	TRBJ2-1	TGTGCCAGCCGGGGACTAGCGAACAATGAGCAGTTCTTC	CASRGLANNEQFF
15	.	TRBV11-2	.	TRBJ2-1	TGTGCCATCGGCTTAATAGCTGGAGTTCGGCATGAGCAGTTCTTC	CAIGLIAGVRHEQFF
13	.	TRBV7-8	.	TRBJ2-1	TGTGCCAGCAGCTCCAACGCTCGGGAGAAACGATTCTTC	CASSSNAREKRFF
15	.	TRBV7-2	.	TRBJ2-2	TGTGCCAGCAGCTTAGAGCCAGCGAACACCGGGGAGCTGTTTTTT	CASSLEPANTGELFF
15	TRBD1	TRBV19	many	TRBJ1-5	TGTGCCAGTAGTACCCAGGACAGGGGGCCTCAGCCCCAGCATTTT	CASSTQDRGPQPQHF
14	.	TRBV11-2	.	TRBJ2-7	TGTGCCGGCAGATCCCCGGCCAGGGGCTACGAGCAGTACTTC	CAGRSPARGYEQYF
13	TRBD2	TRBV7-9	many	TRBJ2-7	TGTGCCAGCAGCTGGGACTACTCCTACGAGCAGTACTTC	CASSWDYSYEQYF
17	TRBD1	TRBV7-2	many	TRBJ1-1	TGTGCCAGCAGCCCTAGAGGGGGCGCGGGGATGAACACTGAAGCTTTCTTT	CASSPRGGAGMNTEAFF
17	.	TRBV6-1	.	TRBJ1-1	TGTGCCAGCAGTGAGGGCCGGAGTGTTGCCAAGAACACTGAAGCTTTCTTT	CASSEGRSVAKNTEAFF
16	.	TRBV4-1	.	TRBJ2-2	TGCGCCAGCAGCCAAGACGGCGGGGTCTACACCGGGGAGCTGTTTTTT	CASSQDGGVYTGELFF
15	TRBD2	TRBV9	many	TRBJ2-2	TGTGCCAGCAGCGCGACTAGCAGAAACACCGGGGAGCTGTTTTTT	CASSATSRNTGELFF
15	TRBD2	TRBV27	few	TRBJ2-1	TGTGCCAGCAGTCCCAAAACTAGCGGGAGGAATGAGCAGTTCTTC	CASSPKTSGRNEQFF
13	.	TRBV4-3	once	TRBJ1-6	TGCGCCAGCAGCCAAGCAAGGTCCGCACCCCTCCACTTT	CASSQARSAPLHF
16	TRBD1	TRBV11-2	medium-sized	TRBJ1-6	TGTGCCAGCAGCCTGGGAGAGGGACAGCGTAATTCACCCCTCCACTTT	CASSLGEGQRNSPLHF
15	TRBD1	TRBV10-2	medium-sized	TRBJ2-7	TGCGCCAGCAGTCAACAGGGGATGGGGCTCTACGAGCAGTACTTC	CASSQQGMGLYEQYF
16	.	TRBV7-9	many	TRBJ2-1	TGTGCCAGCAGCTTAGGTCGCAACCTCGCCAACAATGAGCAGTTCTTC	CASSLGRNLANNEQFF
14	.	TRBV5-1	.	TRBJ2-7	TGCGCCAGCAGCTTAGGGGGTGGAAACTACGAGCAGTACTTC	CASSLGGGNYEQYF
15	TRBD1	TRBV6-1	.	TRBJ2-5	TGTGCCAGCATGCACCTGGGACAGGAGGTGAAGACCCAGTACTTC	CASMHLGQEVKTQYF
14	.	TRBV15	medium-sized	TRBJ1-5	TGTGCCACCAGCAAAGGGCTGGGGGATCAGCCCCAGCATTTT	CATSKGLGDQPQHF
13	.	TRBV11-2	once	TRBJ2-7	TGTGCCAGCAGCCCCGGCGGGTCGTTCGAGCAGTACTTC	CASSPGGSFEQYF
12	.	TRBV6-2/TRBV6-3	medium-sized	TRBJ1-2	TGTGCCAGCACACAGGGTAGCGGTGGCTACACCTTC	CASTQGSGGYTF